This entry describes one TCR beta chain. Its antigen remains unknown. This sample stems from a study of T cell responses to AZD1222 COVID-19 vaccine. Study information: Pooling was applied to second doses at about 4 or about 12 weeks.

TCRdb's copy holds only in-frame clones and misses some; the assay was immunoSEQ multiplex PCR. The table includes about 140,000 clones, 89% detected once. The study's findings and limits: Seropositive AZD1222 recipients at baseline numbered only 6 or 7. The donors showed a predominance of white British ancestry and of females, with possible underestimation of clonal diversity.

The specimen was peripheral blood, collected on day 0 of AZD1222 vaccination. This clonotype was obtained from an adult in good health.

CDR3 loop: CAWSPGGWETQYF. CDR3 sequence (DNA): TGTGCCTGGAGTCCCGGGGGTTGGGAGACCCAGTACTTC. The genes are TRBV30 and TRBJ2-5; D perhaps matches TRBD2 (6 bases). Between the trimmed V and J ends, which lost 2 bases and 5 bases, there was a span of 12 bases. CDR1 and CDR2 (germline): GTSNPN, SVGIG (reference sequence). The CDR3 length is 13 residues.